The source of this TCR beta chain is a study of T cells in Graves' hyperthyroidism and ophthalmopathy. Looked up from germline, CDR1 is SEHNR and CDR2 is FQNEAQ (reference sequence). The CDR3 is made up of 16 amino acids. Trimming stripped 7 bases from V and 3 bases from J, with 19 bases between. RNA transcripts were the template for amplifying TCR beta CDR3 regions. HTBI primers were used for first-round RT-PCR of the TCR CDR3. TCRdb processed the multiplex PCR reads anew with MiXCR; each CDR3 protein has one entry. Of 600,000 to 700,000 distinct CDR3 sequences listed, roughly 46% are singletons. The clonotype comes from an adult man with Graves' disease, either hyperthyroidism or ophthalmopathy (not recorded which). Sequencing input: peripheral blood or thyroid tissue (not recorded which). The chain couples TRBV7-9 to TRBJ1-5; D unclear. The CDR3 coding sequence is TGTGCCAGCAAAGACGGGATGGGGTCGACCAATCAGCCCCAGCATTTT. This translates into CASKDGMGSTNQPQHF.